The clone carrying this T cell receptor beta chain was seen a single time. The germline V gene encodes CDR1 SGHRS and CDR2 YFSETQ. With 4 bases removed from V and 4 bases from J, the gap between germline ends came to 12 bases. This CDR3 is 14 amino acids long. These data are taken from a study of blood T cell repertoires in COVID-19. Residents of under 25 US areas, aged about 18 to 95 years, made up the participants. The table came from immunoSEQ multiplex PCR; TCRdb's copy has only in-frame clones and leaves some out. Of over 250,000 clones in the sample, approximately 89% were seen once. The chain has TRBV5-1 and TRBJ1-3, with D uncertain. The specimen sequenced was PBMCs or T cells enriched from blood (not recorded which). The sequence was collected from a woman between 18 and 29 years old who had recovered from COVID-19. The CDR3 DNA reads TGCGCCAGCAGCGTGAATACTTGGGGAAACACCATATATTTT. Its translation: CASSVNTWGNTIYF. Looking up the rest from reference TRBV5-1 and TRBJ1-3 gives the full variable domain: KAGVTQTPRYLIKTRGQQVTLSCSPISGHRSVSWYQQTPGQGLQFLFEYFSETQRNKGNFPGRFSGRQFSNSRSEMNVSTLELGDSALYLCASSVNTWGNTIYFGEGSWLTVV.